This T cell receptor beta chain was recorded in a study of blood T cell repertoires in COVID-19. The repertoire was sequenced with immunoSEQ multiplex PCR; TCRdb's copy has only in-frame clones and lacks some. Counted here are about 28,000 clones, approximately 84% occurring once; the ten biggest clones make up 15% to 20%. The CDR3 region is 14 residues in length, termini included. Germline V gene sequence: CDR1 MDHEN, CDR2 SYDVKM. Points on this clone: No DNA is shown, since the ends of the CDR3 on it are uncertain; the CDR3 is the one TCRdb lists.

This chain uses TRBV28 with TRBJ2-7; no check of the table's D call, TRBD1, against the DNA was made. The specimen sequenced was peripheral blood. The sequence came from a man between 65 and 79 years old with active COVID-19. The CDR3 spells CASSLFVGTGSPYF.